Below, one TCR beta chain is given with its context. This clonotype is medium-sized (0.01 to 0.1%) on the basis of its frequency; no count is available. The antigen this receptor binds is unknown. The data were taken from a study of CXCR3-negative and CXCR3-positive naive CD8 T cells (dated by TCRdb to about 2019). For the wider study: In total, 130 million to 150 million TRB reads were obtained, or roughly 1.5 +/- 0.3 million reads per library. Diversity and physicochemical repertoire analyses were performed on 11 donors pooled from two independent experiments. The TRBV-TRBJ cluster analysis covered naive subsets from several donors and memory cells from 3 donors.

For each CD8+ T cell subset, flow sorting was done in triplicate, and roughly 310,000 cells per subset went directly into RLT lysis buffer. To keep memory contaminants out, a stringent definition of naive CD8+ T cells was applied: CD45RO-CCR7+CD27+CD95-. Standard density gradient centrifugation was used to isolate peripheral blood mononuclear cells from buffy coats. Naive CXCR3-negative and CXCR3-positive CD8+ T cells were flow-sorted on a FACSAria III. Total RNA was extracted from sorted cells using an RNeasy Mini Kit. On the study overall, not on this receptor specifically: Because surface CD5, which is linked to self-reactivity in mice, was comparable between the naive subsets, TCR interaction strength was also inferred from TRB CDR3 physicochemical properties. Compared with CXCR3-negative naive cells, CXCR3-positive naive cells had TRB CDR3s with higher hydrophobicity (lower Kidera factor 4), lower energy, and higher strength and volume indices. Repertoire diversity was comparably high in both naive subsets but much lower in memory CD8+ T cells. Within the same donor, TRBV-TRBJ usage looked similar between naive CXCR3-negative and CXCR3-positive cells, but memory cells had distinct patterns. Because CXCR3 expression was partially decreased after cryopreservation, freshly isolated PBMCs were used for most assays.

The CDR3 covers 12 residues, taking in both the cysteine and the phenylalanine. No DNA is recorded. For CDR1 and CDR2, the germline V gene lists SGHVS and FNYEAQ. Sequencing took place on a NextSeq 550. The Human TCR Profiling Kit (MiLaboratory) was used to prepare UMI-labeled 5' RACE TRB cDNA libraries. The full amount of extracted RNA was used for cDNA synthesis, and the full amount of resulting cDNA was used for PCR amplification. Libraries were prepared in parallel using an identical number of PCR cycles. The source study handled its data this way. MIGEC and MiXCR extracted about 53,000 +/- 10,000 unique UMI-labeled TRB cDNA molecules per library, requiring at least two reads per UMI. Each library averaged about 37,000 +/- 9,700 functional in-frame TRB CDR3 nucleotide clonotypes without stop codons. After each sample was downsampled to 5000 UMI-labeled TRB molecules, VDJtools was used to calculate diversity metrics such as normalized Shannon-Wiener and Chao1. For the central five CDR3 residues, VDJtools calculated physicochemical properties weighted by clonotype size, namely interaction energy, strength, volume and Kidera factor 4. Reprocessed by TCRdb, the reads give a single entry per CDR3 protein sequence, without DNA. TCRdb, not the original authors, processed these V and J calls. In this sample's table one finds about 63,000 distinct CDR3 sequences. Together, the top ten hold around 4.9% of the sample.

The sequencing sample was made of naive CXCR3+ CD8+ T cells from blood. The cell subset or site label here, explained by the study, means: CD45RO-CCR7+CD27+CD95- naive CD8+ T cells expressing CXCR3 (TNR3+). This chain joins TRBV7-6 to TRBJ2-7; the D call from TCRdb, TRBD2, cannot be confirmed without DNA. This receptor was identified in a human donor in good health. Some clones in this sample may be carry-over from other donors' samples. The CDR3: CASSFSGDGQHF. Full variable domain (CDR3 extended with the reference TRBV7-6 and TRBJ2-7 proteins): GAGVSQSPRYKVTKRGQDVALRCDPISGHVSLYWYRQALGQGPEFLTYFNYEAQQDKSGLPNDRFSAERPEGSISTLTIQRTEQRDSAMYRCASSFSGDGQHFGPGTRLTVT.